A single sample gave rise to the 6 T cell receptor beta chains below, sequenced in a study of blood T cell repertoires in COVID-19. Generated by immunoSEQ multiplex PCR, the TCRdb table keeps only in-frame clones and is missing some. The table shows 400,000 or so clones, with 80% to 90% occurring only once. What was sequenced was peripheral blood. These receptor sequences come from a young man with COVID-19, enrolled during active disease.

The genes are TRBV24-1 and TRBJ2-1; D is perhaps TRBD2 (7 bases). Trimming cost V 5 bases and J 4 bases, with 23 bases left between them. Looked up from germline, CDR1 is KGHDR and CDR2 is SFDVKD. This CDR3 has 18 amino acids. This CDR3 is CATSATPGAGVGYNEQFF. The CDR3, as DNA: TGTGCCACCAGTGCTACCCCGGGGGCGGGAGTCGGGTACAATGAGCAGTTCTTC.

This chain joins TRBV27 and TRBJ2-3, with D perhaps TRBD1 (7 bases). The CDR3 covers 14 residues. In germline, CDR1 is MNHEY, CDR2 SMNVEV (reference sequence). Trimming shortened V by 0 bases and J by 6 bases, and 10 bases separated the two germline ends. The CDR3 coding sequence is TGTGCCAGCAGTTTATCCCCAGGGGGGGATACGCAGTATTTT. Its protein is CASSLSPGGDTQYF.

The V call is TRBV12-5, the J call TRBJ2-7, with 9 nucleotides matching TRBD1. Germline trimming cut 4 bases from V and 5 bases from J; bases unmatched to any gene: 21. The germline V gene encodes CDR1 LGHNT and CDR2 FRNRAP. The CDR3 sequence is 19 residues long. The CDR3 DNA follows: TGTGCTAGTGGTTCACACGTCGGACAGGGGCAATACTCGGGGCACGAGCAGTACTTC. Protein product: CASGSHVGQGQYSGHEQYF.

The chain carries TRBV19 and TRBJ1-5, with 7 bases aligning to TRBD1. Germline V gene lookup returns CDR1 LNHDA and CDR2 SQIVND (reference sequence). The junction had 6 bases not matched to a gene; V was cut back by 3 bases and J by 1 base. CDR3 length: 16 residues. The CDR3 loop reads CASSMGGRGSNQPQHF. CDR3 nucleotide sequence: TGTGCCAGTAGTATGGGGGGCAGGGGGAGCAATCAGCCCCAGCATTTT.

This sequence joins TRBV10-1 and TRBJ2-2; maybe TRBD2 (5 bases). Germline values: CDR1 WNHNN, CDR2 SYGVQD (reference sequence). V gave up 8 bases and J gave up 3 bases, with 7 bases separating them. The CDR3 totals 12 residues. The CDR3 DNA sequence: TGCGCCAGCGAAGCGGACACCGGGGAGCTGTTTTTT. It yields the protein CASEADTGELFF.

The CDR3 is CASKTSGSTDTQYF. Written as DNA, the CDR3 is TGCGCCAGTAAGACTAGCGGGAGCACAGATACGCAGTATTTT. This sequence joins TRBV5-1 and TRBJ2-3, with 10 positions matching TRBD2. This CDR3 contains 14 residues. V shed 8 bases, J shed 0 bases, and the junction held 3 bases outside the gene matches. The germline CDR1 and CDR2 sequences are SGHRS and YFSETQ.